The rows below give T cell receptor beta chains drawn from one sample of a study of T cell responses to AZD1222 COVID-19 vaccine. Profiled with immunoSEQ multiplex PCR; TCRdb holds only in-frame clones, not every one. The sample has about 150,000 clones, more than 75% seen once; the top ten hold 4% to 6%. This specimen consisted of peripheral blood, obtained on day 0 of AZD1222 vaccination. The receptor source for this set is an adult in good health. Both conserved end residues are trimmed from each CDR3.

TRBV29-1,TRBJ2-2,12,SAQGLAGTGELF
TRBV2,TRBJ2-7,13,ASRTGSSFSYEQY
TRBV7-5,TRBJ2-1,14,VRSSRRDNSYNEQF
TRBV27,TRBJ2-6,15,ASSFEGRPSGANVLT
TRBV18,TRBJ2-7,13,ASSPRGQGIGEQY
TRBV2,TRBJ1-2,9,ASAGAWGYT
TRBV29-1,TRBJ1-2,12,SVEKGRLDYGYT
TRBV7-2,TRBJ2-7,11,ASAPSPHYEQY
TRBV7-2,TRBJ1-2,11,ASSWGTGSGYT
TRBV27,TRBJ2-3,9,ASRVGGTQY
TRBV27,TRBJ1-1,12,ASSINLWDTEAF
TRBV7-2,TRBJ2-2,13,ASSLVTESNGELF
TRBV5-1,TRBJ2-2,15,ASSRLAGVGDTGELF
TRBV25-1,TRBJ1-1,12,ASSEEGLVTEAF
TRBV6-5,TRBJ1-3,13,ASSYGPTSGNTIY
TRBV7-2,TRBJ2-5,11,ASSYRVQETQY
TRBV6-2/TRBV6-3,TRBJ1-5,12,ASSYVQNNQPQH
TRBV6-6,TRBJ1-5,11,ASSPPGNQPQH
TRBV9,TRBJ2-3,10,ASSVAEDTQY
TRBV19,TRBJ1-2,11,ASSLGDLYGYT
TRBV4-3,TRBJ2-3,13,ASSQDPRLGGTQY
TRBV11-2,TRBJ2-7,12,ASEGGGTLYEQY
TRBV27,TRBJ2-3,14,ASSLLASGSLDTQY
TRBV6-4,TRBJ2-3,13,ASSNSGGGTDTQY
TRBV19,TRBJ2-4,12,ASTNPGLAVFQY
TRBV10-3,TRBJ1-1,11,ASRNRAGTEAF
TRBV29-1,TRBJ1-1,10,SVGVGGTEAF
TRBV7-6,TRBJ1-1,11,ASSRTGPTEAF
TRBV5-4,TRBJ1-4,15,ASSLGPGTATNEKLF
TRBV6-5,TRBJ1-2,11,ASTSDGVDGYT
TRBV6-2/TRBV6-3,TRBJ2-1,13,ASSIRDPGSNEQF
TRBV6-1,TRBJ2-2,14,ASSEVGFPVTGELF
TRBV25-1,TRBJ1-5,13,ASSDGRVGNQPQH
TRBV6-5,TRBJ1-2,11,ASLGGGYYGYT
TRBV3-1/TRBV3-2,TRBJ2-7,10,ASSRTSNEQY
TRBV6-6,TRBJ1-4,13,ASRLTSSDNEKLF
TRBV11-2,TRBJ2-7,13,ASSFSSGETYEQY
TRBV19,TRBJ1-2,11,ASNRPRGYGYT
TRBV7-9,TRBJ1-2,12,ASSLAVPTYGYT
TRBV7-8,TRBJ2-5,16,ASSRGTGAPQGRETQY
TRBV6-6,TRBJ1-2,13,ASRAPGTGPYGYT
TRBV6-4,TRBJ2-3,13,ASSGGDRSTDTQY
TRBV11-2,TRBJ2-7,12,ASSFSGADYEQY
TRBV29-1,TRBJ1-2,11,SAKGHANYGYT
TRBV21-1,TRBJ2-1,12,ASSLKGGVNEQF
TRBV5-1,TRBJ2-2,19,ASSLATFGTGGRGGPGELF
TRBV7-4,TRBJ1-5,14,ASTPLRRAMYQPQH
TRBV20-1,TRBJ2-1,12,SASEPGLAGDQF
TRBV28,TRBJ2-3,15,ASSLWRLADATDTQY
TRBV12-3/TRBV12-4,TRBJ2-1,9,ASSLYNEQF
TRBV6-5,TRBJ1-2,10,ASTTDNYGYT